This TCR beta chain was sequenced during a study of cytomegalovirus exposure and HLA in healthy donors. Points on this clone: Its antigen is still unknown.

Germline V gives CDR1 LNHDA, CDR2 SQIVND (reference sequence). CDR3 length equals 15 residues. Trimming at V came to 4 bases and at J to 2 bases, leaving 4 bases not matched to a gene. With 60 Vbeta and 13 Jbeta primers, the PCR was carried out. Some clones are missing from TCRdb's copy, which holds only in-frame ones; the method was immunoSEQ multiplex PCR. The table lists about 84,000 clones, 63% of them singletons. General study findings and limits: Researchers left out some V segments, among them TRBV6-2 and TRBV6-3, as indistinguishable.

The sequenced sample consisted of PBMCs. The V call is TRBV19, the J call TRBJ2-1; 8 nucleotides line up with TRBD1. The sequence was collected from a woman between 40 and 55 years old in good health and CMV-seropositive. The CDR3 region is CASSTGQGAYNEQFF. CDR3 DNA sequence: TGTGCCAGTAGTACCGGACAGGGAGCCTACAATGAGCAGTTCTTC.